The 2 T cell receptor beta chains listed next were all sequenced from one sample in a study of T cell responses to AZD1222 COVID-19 vaccine. The data were produced by immunoSEQ multiplex PCR, yet TCRdb's version contains in-frame clones alone and is incomplete. The sample holds 150,000 or so clones; approximately 90% are singletons and the top ten take roughly 1.6%. Sequences were derived from peripheral blood, sampled 28 days after the second AZD1222 dose. All receptors derive from an adult who received the AZD1222 COVID-19 vaccine.

This clone was seen once. V usage is TRBV6-5 and J usage is TRBJ1-6; a weak D match, TRBD1 (6 bases). V lost 8 bases, J lost 6 bases, and 17 bases lay in between. Germline assignment: CDR1 MNHEY and CDR2 SVGAGI. The CDR3 is 15 residues long. The CDR3 here is CASFPRGYGNSPLHF. CDR3 in DNA: TGTGCCAGCTTCCCCAGGGGTTACGGTAATTCACCCCTCCACTTT.

The genes are TRBV27 and TRBJ1-1, with D perhaps matching TRBD1 (6 bases). The V gene's germline CDR1 is MNHEY and CDR2 SMNVEV (reference sequence). V was trimmed by 2 bases and J by 7 bases, leaving 14 bases between them. CDR3 length: 14 amino acids. The DNA of the CDR3 is TGTGCCAGCAGTTTAAGAGAGGGGGGGGGTGAAGCTTTCTTT. It encodes CASSLREGGGEAFF.